Listed below are T cell receptor beta chains from one sample, sequenced in a study of blood T cell repertoires in COVID-19. Assay: immunoSEQ multiplex PCR; the TCRdb copy retains only in-frame clones and omits some. The sample carries 130,000 or so clones, over 70% recorded once. The source material was peripheral blood. The receptors derive from a man in his sixties with active or convalescent COVID-19. Both conserved end residues are part of each CDR3. The D gene is left open where the match is weak. Not all rows give a size; the values are once, few, many and, for expanded clones, a class.

j_gene | d_gene | v_gene | abundance | CDR3nt | CDR3aa
TRBJ2-1 | TRBD2 | TRBV7-3 | - | TGTGCCAGCAGCTTAACCGCACTAGCGGGACAGTACAATGAGCAGTTCTTC | CASSLTALAGQYNEQFF
TRBJ1-2 | - | TRBV7-3 | - | TGTGCCAGCAGCCCAGACGGAGGGTTAGTCTATGGCTACACCTTC | CASSPDGGLVYGYTF
TRBJ2-7 | - | TRBV20-1 | - | TGCAGTGCTAGAGATCCCCGGGAGCAGTACTTC | CSARDPREQYF
TRBJ2-5 | - | TRBV5-1 | once | TGCGCCAGCAGCTTGAGTCCAGGGGAAGAGACCCAGTACTTC | CASSLSPGEETQYF
TRBJ2-1 | - | TRBV19 | - | TGTGCCAGTAATACGGGGTCGTACAATGAGCAGTTCTTC | CASNTGSYNEQFF
TRBJ2-7 | - | TRBV5-6 | - | TGTGCCAGCAGCTTGGGGCAGTCCTCAGCCTACGAGCAGTACTTC | CASSLGQSSAYEQYF
TRBJ2-1 | TRBD1 | TRBV18 | - | TGTGCCAGCTCACCAACCGGACAGGGGGGGAATGAGCAGTTCTTC | CASSPTGQGGNEQFF
TRBJ1-2 | TRBD1 | TRBV12-3/TRBV12-4 | - | TGTGCCAGCAGTCGACAGGGTGATTATGGCTACACCTTC | CASSRQGDYGYTF
TRBJ1-6 | TRBD1 | TRBV3-1/TRBV3-2 | - | TGTGCCAGCAGCCTACGACAGGGAAGGAATTCACCCCTCCACTTT | CASSLRQGRNSPLHF
TRBJ2-3 | TRBD2 | TRBV28 | - | TGTGCCAGCAGTCGAGGACTAGCGGTGCTCTCAATTACGCAGTATTTT | CASSRGLAVLSITQYF
TRBJ2-2 | - | TRBV5-1 | once | TGCGCCAGCCTTGAGGCTAGTGGCGCCGGGGAGCTGTTTTTT | CASLEASGAGELFF
TRBJ1-5 | TRBD1 | TRBV6-1 | - | TGTGCCAGCAGTGCCGGGACAGGGGCGGCCTCGGTCAATCAGCCCCAGCATTTT | CASSAGTGAASVNQPQHF
TRBJ1-1 | - | TRBV3-1/TRBV3-2 | - | TGTGCCAGCAGCCCGGGGGGGGACACTGAAGCTTTCTTT | CASSPGGDTEAFF
TRBJ2-1 | - | TRBV7-3 | - | TGTGCCAGCAGCTTAACGGCAGGGTTACGGAGCTCCTACAATGAGCAGTTCTTC | CASSLTAGLRSSYNEQFF
TRBJ1-2 | TRBD1 | TRBV5-1 | - | TGCGCCAGCAGCTTGGGGGACAGTGGAGGCAACTATGGCTACACCTTC | CASSLGDSGGNYGYTF
TRBJ1-1 | TRBD1 | TRBV18 | - | TGTGCCAGCTCACTAGCCGGGACAGGGAATTCTGAAGCTTTCTTT | CASSLAGTGNSEAFF
TRBJ2-6 | - | TRBV19 | - | TGTGCCACCTCGCCAGGGTCTGGGGCCAACGTCCTGACTTTC | CATSPGSGANVLTF
TRBJ2-2 | - | TRBV18 | - | TGTGCCAGCTCACCGGAGGGGGCCGTCAGCACCGGGGAGCTGTTTTTT | CASSPEGAVSTGELFF
TRBJ2-1 | - | TRBV27 | once | TGTGCCAGCACCCCGACGGCGGTAGTGACCTACAATGAGCAGTTCTTC | CASTPTAVVTYNEQFF
TRBJ2-1 | - | TRBV9 | - | TGTGCCAGCAGTCCAAGTGGGCACAATGAGCAGTTCTTC | CASSPSGHNEQFF
TRBJ2-2 | - | TRBV27 | once | TGTGCCAGCAGTTTACAGGGAAGGACCGGGGAGCTGTTTTTT | CASSLQGRTGELFF
TRBJ2-7 | - | TRBV7-9 | few | TGTGCCAGCAGCTTGAGTAGGGGGTCGAAGGGATACGAGCAGTACTTC | CASSLSRGSKGYEQYF
TRBJ2-5 | TRBD1 | TRBV11-3 | - | TGTGCCAGCAGCTCTGGGGACAGGTTCACGGGGGAGACCCAGTACTTC | CASSSGDRFTGETQYF
TRBJ1-1 | - | TRBV19 | - | TGTGCCAGTAGCAAAACAGGGTTTAAGAACACTGAAGCTTTCTTT | CASSKTGFKNTEAFF
TRBJ2-1 | TRBD1 | TRBV5-1 | - | TGCGCCAGCAGGATGACAGGGATGGGGGATGAGCAGTTCTTC | CASRMTGMGDEQFF
TRBJ1-6 | - | TRBV19 | - | TGTGCCAGTAGTGAGGGCCGCCTGATGACCTATAATTCACCCCTCCACTTT | CASSEGRLMTYNSPLHF
TRBJ2-1 | TRBD1 | TRBV5-1 | - | TGCGCCAGCAGCTTAGCGACAGGGGGTTTCAATGAGCAGTTCTTC | CASSLATGGFNEQFF
TRBJ1-5 | - | TRBV5-4 | - | TGTGCCAGCAGCTTGGGGGGCCGATCCGGCAATCAGCCCCAGCATTTT | CASSLGGRSGNQPQHF
TRBJ1-3 | - | TRBV4-2 | - | TGTGCCAGCAGCCAATTCAGGGGATCTGGAAACACCATATATTTT | CASSQFRGSGNTIYF
TRBJ1-1 | - | TRBV24-1 | - | TGTGCCACAACAAACCTAGTCACTGAAGCTTTCTTT | CATTNLVTEAFF
TRBJ2-5 | - | TRBV28 | - | TGTGCCAGCAGTGGAGGGTTGGAGACCCAGTACTTC | CASSGGLETQYF
TRBJ2-7 | TRBD2 | TRBV29-1 | - | TGCAGCGTTGAAGATGCCGGGGGAGCGGGAGGCTCCTACGAGCAGTACTTC | CSVEDAGGAGGSYEQYF
TRBJ2-1 | TRBD2 | TRBV10-3 | - | TGTGCCATCAGGACAACTAGCGGGGACAATGAGCAGTTCTTC | CAIRTTSGDNEQFF
TRBJ2-7 | - | TRBV2 | few | TGTGCCAGCCTCGGCGGCTCCTACGAGCAGTACTTC | CASLGGSYEQYF
TRBJ2-2 | - | TRBV19 | - | TGTGCCAGTTCAAGCGGAATAAACACCGGGGAGCTGTTTTTT | CASSSGINTGELFF
TRBJ2-7 | TRBD1 | TRBV7-3 | - | TGTGCCAGCAGCTTAACGGGACAGGGTTCTGAGCAGTACTTC | CASSLTGQGSEQYF
TRBJ1-5 | - | TRBV19 | - | TGTGCCAGTAGTAAAACAGGGCAGCGTCAGCCCCAGCATTTT | CASSKTGQRQPQHF
TRBJ1-1 | - | TRBV11-2 | - | TGTGCCAGCAGCCCGAGGGGGTACGGTGAAGCTTTCTTT | CASSPRGYGEAFF
TRBJ1-4 | TRBD1 | TRBV27 | - | TGTGCCAGCAGTTTATTGGGGCAGGGGGGTAATGAAAAACTGTTTTTT | CASSLLGQGGNEKLFF
TRBJ2-3 | - | TRBV3-1/TRBV3-2 | - | TGTGCCAGCAGCCCCACGGCGGGTGGCACAGATACGCAGTATTTT | CASSPTAGGTDTQYF
TRBJ2-2 | - | TRBV10-1 | - | TGCGCCAGCCGGCCCAGCGGCAGTCCAACCGGGGAGCTGTTTTTT | CASRPSGSPTGELFF
TRBJ2-7 | TRBD1 | TRBV10-3 | - | TGTGCCATCGGCGTTGGAGGGGGACAGGCGAAGGAGCAGTACTTC | CAIGVGGGQAKEQYF
TRBJ2-1 | - | TRBV29-1 | once | TGCAGCGTTGTAGCTCCCAATGAGCAGTTCTTC | CSVVAPNEQFF
TRBJ2-3 | - | TRBV6-5 | - | TGTGCCAGCAGCCAGCCCGGGAGCACAGATACGCAGTATTTT | CASSQPGSTDTQYF
TRBJ2-1 | - | TRBV19 | - | TGTGCCAGTAGTAGGGGGGAAAGCTACAATGAGCAGTTCTTC | CASSRGESYNEQFF
TRBJ1-3 | TRBD1 | TRBV18 | - | TGTGCCAGCTCACCCATTGACAGGGGCTCTGGAAACACCATATATTTT | CASSPIDRGSGNTIYF
TRBJ1-2 | - | TRBV29-1 | - | TGCAGCGTGTACCGGGACACCCTAAGGGATGGCTACACCTTC | CSVYRDTLRDGYTF
TRBJ1-5 | TRBD1 | TRBV7-9 | - | TGTGCCAGCAGCCCCGGGACAGGGTCTAGCAATCAGCCCCAGCATTTT | CASSPGTGSSNQPQHF
TRBJ2-7 | - | TRBV7-2 | - | TGTGCCAGCAGCATACAGGGGGGGTACGAGCAGTACTTC | CASSIQGGYEQYF
TRBJ1-2 | TRBD1 | TRBV25-1 | - | TGTGCCAGCAGTCCCCGGGACAGGGGGAACTATGGCTACACCTTC | CASSPRDRGNYGYTF
TRBJ1-1 | - | TRBV7-2 | - | TGTGCCAGCAGCTTAGGGGGGCGCGTTGAAGCTTTCTTT | CASSLGGRVEAFF
TRBJ2-3 | TRBD1 | TRBV2 | - | TGTGCCAGCAGGCTAAGAGGGGGCAGGAATACGCAGTATTTT | CASRLRGGRNTQYF
TRBJ2-7 | TRBD1 | TRBV19 | - | TGTGCCAGTAGCCGGGACAGCAACTACGAGCAGTACTTC | CASSRDSNYEQYF
TRBJ2-1 | TRBD2 | TRBV6-1 | - | TGTGCCAGCAGTGAAGCGAAACTAGCGGGAGGCAATGAGCAGTTCTTC | CASSEAKLAGGNEQFF
TRBJ1-2 | TRBD1 | TRBV19 | - | TGTGCCAGTAGTACCGACAGGGTTGGGGGCTATGGCTACACCTTC | CASSTDRVGGYGYTF